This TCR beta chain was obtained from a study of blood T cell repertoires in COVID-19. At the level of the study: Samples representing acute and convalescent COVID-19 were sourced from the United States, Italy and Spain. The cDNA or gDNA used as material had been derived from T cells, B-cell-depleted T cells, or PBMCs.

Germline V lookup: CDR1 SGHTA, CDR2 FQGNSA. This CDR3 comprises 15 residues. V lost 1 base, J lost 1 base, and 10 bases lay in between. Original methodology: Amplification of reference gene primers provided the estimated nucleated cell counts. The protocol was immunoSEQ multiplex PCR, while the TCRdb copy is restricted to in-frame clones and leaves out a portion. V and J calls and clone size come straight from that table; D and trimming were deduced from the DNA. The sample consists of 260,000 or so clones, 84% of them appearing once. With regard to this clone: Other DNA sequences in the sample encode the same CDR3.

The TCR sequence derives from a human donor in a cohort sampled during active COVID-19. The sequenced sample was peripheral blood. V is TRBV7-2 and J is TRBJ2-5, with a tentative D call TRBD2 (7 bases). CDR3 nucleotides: TGTGCCAGCAGCTTAGGGGGGGGGCCCCAAGAGACCCAGTACTTC. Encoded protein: CASSLGGGPQETQYF.